The 2 T cell receptor beta chains listed next were all sequenced from one sample in a study of T cells in Graves' hyperthyroidism and ophthalmopathy (dated by TCRdb to between 2018 and 2021). Library preparation employed multiplex PCR. For sequencing, an Illumina HiSeq 2000 was employed. The TCR beta CDR3 regions were amplified from the RNA transcripts. The first round of RT-PCR for the TCR CDR3 was performed with the HTBI primer set and the Qiagen OneStep RT-PCR kit. Using fastp trimming at Q25 and MiXCR clonotype assembly, TCRdb reanalyzed the public sequencing data and kept in-frame beta chains. Each entry merges the rows of one CDR3 protein and shows their most common DNA and genes. In all, the sample holds some 350,000 distinct CDR3 sequences, and roughly 15% of those were seen once. The ten largest account for almost 35% of the sample. Sequenced sample: blood. The receptor source for this set is a woman aged 35 to 49 with Graves' ophthalmopathy.

About this clonotype itself: Being one base from a much bigger clone, this may be a read error. Written as DNA, the CDR3 is TGTGCCAGTGTGCGGGTCAGGGGGGAGGAAGAGACCCAGTACTTC. Translating it yields CASVRVRGEEETQYF. This chain links TRBV5-4 with TRBJ2-5, with TRBD1 as a possible D gene (7 bases). This CDR3 is 15 amino acids long. Looked up from germline, CDR1 is SGHNT and CDR2 is YYREEE (reference sequence). V was shortened by 8 bases and J by 3 bases, with 20 bases between the two germline ends.

Details on this clonotype: The junction differs from germline at one of its ends, possibly a read error. J is TRBJ2-3 and V is TRBV7-9; D is unclear. In germline, CDR1 is SEHNR, CDR2 FQNEAQ (reference sequence). CDR3 size: 12 residues. CDR3 sequence reads: CTSSPDTDTQYF. The CDR3 DNA reads TGTACCAGCAGCCCCGACACAGATACGCAGTATTTT.